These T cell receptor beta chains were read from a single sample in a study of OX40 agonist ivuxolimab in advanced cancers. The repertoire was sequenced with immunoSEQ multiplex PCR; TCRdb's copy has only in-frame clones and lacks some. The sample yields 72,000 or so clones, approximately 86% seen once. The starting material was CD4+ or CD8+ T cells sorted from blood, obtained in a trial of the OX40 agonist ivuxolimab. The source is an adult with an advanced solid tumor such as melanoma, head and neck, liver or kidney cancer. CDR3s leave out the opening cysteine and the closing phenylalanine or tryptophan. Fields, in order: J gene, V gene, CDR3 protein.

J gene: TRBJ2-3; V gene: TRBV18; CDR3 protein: ASSPPRRGPSTDTQY
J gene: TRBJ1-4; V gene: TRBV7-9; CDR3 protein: ASSARGRGTNEKLF
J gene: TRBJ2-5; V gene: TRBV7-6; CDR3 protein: ASSLAQKETQY
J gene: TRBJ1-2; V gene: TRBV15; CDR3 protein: ATSTLGQPVYGYT
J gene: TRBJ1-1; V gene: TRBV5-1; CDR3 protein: ASSLKGGSGTEAF
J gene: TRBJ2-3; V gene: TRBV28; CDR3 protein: ASRGDKGPPDTQY
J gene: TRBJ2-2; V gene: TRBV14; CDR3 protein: ASSHLTGLTGELF
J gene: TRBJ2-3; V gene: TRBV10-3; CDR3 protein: AISNPGDTQY
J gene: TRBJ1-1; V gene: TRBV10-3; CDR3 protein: AISGQLGRPGLMNTEAF
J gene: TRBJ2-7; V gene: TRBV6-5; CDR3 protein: ASCRGITYEQY
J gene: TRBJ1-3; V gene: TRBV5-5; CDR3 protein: ASSLSPGTSGNTIY
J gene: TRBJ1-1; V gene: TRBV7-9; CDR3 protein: ASSWTGINTEAF
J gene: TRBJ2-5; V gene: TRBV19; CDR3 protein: ASSAYGIIQETQY
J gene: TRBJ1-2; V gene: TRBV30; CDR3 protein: AWSVRPGYGYT
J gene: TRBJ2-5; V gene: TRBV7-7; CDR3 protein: ASSLGNHQETQY
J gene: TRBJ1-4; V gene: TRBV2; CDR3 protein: ASSESTGTNEKLF
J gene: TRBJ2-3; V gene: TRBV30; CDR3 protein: AWSDGQGAADTQY
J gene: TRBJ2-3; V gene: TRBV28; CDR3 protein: ASSSQGKPPDTQY
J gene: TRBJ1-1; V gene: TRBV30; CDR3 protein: AWSPSPQGARSTEAF
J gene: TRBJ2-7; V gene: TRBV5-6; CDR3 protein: ASSRGLLGLTSQYEQY
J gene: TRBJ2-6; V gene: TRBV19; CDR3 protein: ASSRQGGFSGANVLT
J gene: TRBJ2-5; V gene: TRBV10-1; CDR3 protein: ASSASGGLYQETQY
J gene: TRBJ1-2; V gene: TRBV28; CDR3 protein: ASAGNYGYT
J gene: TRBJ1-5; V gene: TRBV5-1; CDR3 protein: ASSRGWNQPQH
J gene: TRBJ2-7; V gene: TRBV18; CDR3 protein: ASSPPRTSLLEQY
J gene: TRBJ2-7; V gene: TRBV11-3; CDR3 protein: APWWGRGLEEQY
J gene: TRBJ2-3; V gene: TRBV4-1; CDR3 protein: ASSLSGGGSTDTQY
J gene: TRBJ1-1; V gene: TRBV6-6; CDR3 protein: ASSYSKGGFTEAF
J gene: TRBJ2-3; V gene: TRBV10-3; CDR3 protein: AIWNGAGNTDTQY
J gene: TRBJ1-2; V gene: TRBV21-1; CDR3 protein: ASSKDRTTALSNYGYT
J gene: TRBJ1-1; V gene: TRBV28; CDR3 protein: ASSPAPWGAF
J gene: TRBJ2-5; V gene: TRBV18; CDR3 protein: ASYRQEQETQY
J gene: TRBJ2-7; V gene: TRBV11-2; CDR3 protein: ASSSFRGARIHEQY
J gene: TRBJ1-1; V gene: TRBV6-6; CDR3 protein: ASSLRAVGTEAF
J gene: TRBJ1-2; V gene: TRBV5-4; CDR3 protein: ASSLDEGRGFGYT
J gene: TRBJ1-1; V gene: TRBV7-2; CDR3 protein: ASSSEWGRAF
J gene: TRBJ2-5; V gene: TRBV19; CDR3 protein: ASSSASGGEETQY
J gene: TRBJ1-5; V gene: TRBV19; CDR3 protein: ASSVGSGPPQH
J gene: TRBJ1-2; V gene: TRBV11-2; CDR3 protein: ASSHRNYGYT
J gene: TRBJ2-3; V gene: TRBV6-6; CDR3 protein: ASALAGSTDTQY
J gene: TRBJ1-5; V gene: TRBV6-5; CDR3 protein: ASSPTGASNQPQH
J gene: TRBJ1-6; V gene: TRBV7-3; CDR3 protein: ASSLANNSPLH
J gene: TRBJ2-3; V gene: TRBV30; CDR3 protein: AWSVMGQGTDTQY
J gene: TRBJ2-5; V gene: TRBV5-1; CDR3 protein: ASSFQTGGKETQY
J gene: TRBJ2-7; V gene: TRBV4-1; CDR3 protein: ASSQKSRATEQY
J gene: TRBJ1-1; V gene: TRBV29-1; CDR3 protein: SVEGRQGGIVTEAF
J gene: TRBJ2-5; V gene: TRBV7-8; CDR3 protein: ASSLQGQGGQETQY
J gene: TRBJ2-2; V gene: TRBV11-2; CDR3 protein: ASSLDNTGELF
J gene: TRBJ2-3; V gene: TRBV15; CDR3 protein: ATKGAIAGDTDTQY
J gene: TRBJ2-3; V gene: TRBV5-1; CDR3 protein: ASRLGPDTDTQY
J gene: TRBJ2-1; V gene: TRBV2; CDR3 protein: ASSRTVGEYNEQF
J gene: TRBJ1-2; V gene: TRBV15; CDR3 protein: ATSGERGLGYGYT
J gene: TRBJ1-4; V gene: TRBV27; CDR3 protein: ASRIPDRPTNEKLF